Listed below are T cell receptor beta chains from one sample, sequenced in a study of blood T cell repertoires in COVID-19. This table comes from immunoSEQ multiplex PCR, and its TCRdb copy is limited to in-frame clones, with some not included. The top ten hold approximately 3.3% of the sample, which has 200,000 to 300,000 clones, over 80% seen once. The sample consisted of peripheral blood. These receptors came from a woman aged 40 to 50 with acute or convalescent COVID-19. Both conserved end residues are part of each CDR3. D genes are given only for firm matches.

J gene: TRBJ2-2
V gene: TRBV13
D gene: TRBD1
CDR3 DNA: TGTGCCAGCATCCTACAACGTTCGGGACAGCTGAACACCGGGGAGCTGTTTTTT
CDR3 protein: CASILQRSGQLNTGELFF

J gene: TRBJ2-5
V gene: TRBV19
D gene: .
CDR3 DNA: TGTGCCAGTAGTGGAGCTAGCCCAGAGACCCAGTACTTC
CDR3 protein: CASSGASPETQYF

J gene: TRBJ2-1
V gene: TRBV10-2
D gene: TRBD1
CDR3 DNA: TGCGCCAGCAGTGAGGGGTCAGGGACAGAGATAGAGCAGTTCTTC
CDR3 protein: CASSEGSGTEIEQFF

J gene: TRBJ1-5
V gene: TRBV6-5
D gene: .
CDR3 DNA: TGTGCCAGCAGGCCAGACTTCAATCAGCCCCAGCATTTT
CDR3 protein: CASRPDFNQPQHF

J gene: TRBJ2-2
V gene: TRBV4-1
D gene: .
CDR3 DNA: TGCGCCAGCAGCCAATTCAAGAACACCGGGGAGCTGTTTTTT
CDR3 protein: CASSQFKNTGELFF

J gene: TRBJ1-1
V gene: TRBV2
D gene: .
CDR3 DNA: TGTGCCAGCAGGAACAGGGCAGACACTGAAGCTTTCTTT
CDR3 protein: CASRNRADTEAFF

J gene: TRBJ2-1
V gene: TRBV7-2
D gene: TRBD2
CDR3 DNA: TGTGCCAGCAGCTCCCGGGACTACTATGAGCAGTTCTTC
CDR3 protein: CASSSRDYYEQFF

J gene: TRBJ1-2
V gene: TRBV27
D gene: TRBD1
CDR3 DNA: TGTGCCACGGGACAGGGGAGGTCCTTGGCCCACTACACCTTC
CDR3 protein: CATGQGRSLAHYTF

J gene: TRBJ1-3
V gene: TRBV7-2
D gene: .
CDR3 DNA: TGTGCCAGCAGCTCAACAGGTTCTGGAAACACCATATATTTT
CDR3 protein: CASSSTGSGNTIYF

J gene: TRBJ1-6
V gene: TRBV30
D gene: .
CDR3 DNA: TGTGCCTGGAGTGTACTCGACAGGCTCAGTTCACCCCTCCACTTT
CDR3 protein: CAWSVLDRLSSPLHF

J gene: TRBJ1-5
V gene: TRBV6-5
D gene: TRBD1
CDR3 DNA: TGTGCCAGCAGCACTCAGGGGGTCAGCAATCAGCCCCAGCATTTT
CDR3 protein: CASSTQGVSNQPQHF

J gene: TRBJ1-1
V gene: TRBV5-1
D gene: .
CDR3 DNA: TGCGCCAGCAGCTTGGGGTCGGGGGGAATAGGTGAAGCTTTCTTT
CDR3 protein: CASSLGSGGIGEAFF

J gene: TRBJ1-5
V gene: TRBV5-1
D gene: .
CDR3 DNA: TGCGCCAGCACCTTTTCGGAGACCGTATATAGCAATCAGCCCCAGCATTTT
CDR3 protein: CASTFSETVYSNQPQHF

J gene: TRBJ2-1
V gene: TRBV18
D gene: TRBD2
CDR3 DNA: TGTGCCAGCTCACCAAGGACTAGCGGGGGGGCCTACAATGAGCAGTTCTTC
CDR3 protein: CASSPRTSGGAYNEQFF

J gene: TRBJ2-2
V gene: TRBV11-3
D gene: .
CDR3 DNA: TGTGCCAGCAGCCACCCAGGGGCTCCTCCCGGGGAGCTGTTTTTT
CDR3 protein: CASSHPGAPPGELFF

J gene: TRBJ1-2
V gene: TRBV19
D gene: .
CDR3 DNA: TGTGCCAGTAGTACACTAACAGGCGGGGTATATGGCTACACCTTC
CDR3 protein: CASSTLTGGVYGYTF

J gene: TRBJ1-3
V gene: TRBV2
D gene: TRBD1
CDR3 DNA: TGTGCCAGCACCGGGGGACAGGGGTCTTTGTCTGGAAACACCATATATTTT
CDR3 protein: CASTGGQGSLSGNTIYF

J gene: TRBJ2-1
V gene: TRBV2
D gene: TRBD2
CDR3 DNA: TGTGCCAGCAGTGCTCGCGGGGGGGATGAGCAGTTCTTC
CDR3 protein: CASSARGGDEQFF

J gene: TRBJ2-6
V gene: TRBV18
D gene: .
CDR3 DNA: TGTGCCAGCTCACCCCAGCGCTCTGGGGCCAACGTCCTGACTTTC
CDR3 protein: CASSPQRSGANVLTF

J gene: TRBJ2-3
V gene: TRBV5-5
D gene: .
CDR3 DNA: TGTGCCAGCAGCTTGGCCGAGGCATCAGATACGCAGTATTTT
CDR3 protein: CASSLAEASDTQYF